Included here is one T cell receptor (beta chain) sequence, with context. Its antigen is not identified. The source of the sample is a study of cytomegalovirus exposure and HLA in healthy donors. Study findings and constraints: The listing of 150 to 200 TCR beta chains classed them as cytomegalovirus-associated. Later analysis suggested most CMV-associated TCR beta chains were HLA-restricted.

This CDR3 has 12 residues. Germline CDR1 is SQVTM and CDR2 is ANQGSEA. Trimming at V came to 5 bases and at J to 8 bases, leaving 7 bases not matched to a gene. A multiplex PCR was run with 60 Vbeta primers and 13 Jbeta primers. Profiling relied on immunoSEQ multiplex PCR, and the TCRdb table lists in-frame clones only, not all of them. The table has approximately 170,000 clones, approximately 88% seen once. The chain links TRBV29-1 to TRBJ1-2; TRBD1 aligns across 8 bases. The sequenced sample was PBMCs. The receptor comes from a boy aged 2 to 10 in good health and CMV-seronegative. For the CDR3, the DNA is TGCAGCGTTCCAGGGGGCACGGAGGGCTACACCTTC. Translation gives CSVPGGTEGYTF.